The 28 T cell receptor beta chains below all came from one sample that was sequenced in a study of shared clonotypes between healthy human individuals. The protocol was immunoSEQ multiplex PCR, while the TCRdb copy is restricted to in-frame clones and leaves out a portion. The sample holds some 680,000 clones; 73% are singletons and the top ten take more than 1.5%. The sequenced material came from memory CD4+ T cells sorted from blood. Subset given: CD45RA-negative fraction. These receptors all come from a woman in her 30s in good health.

A single count supports this clone. The chain's CDR3 is CASSLGGVSKNIQYF. The CDR3 nucleotides are TGTGCCAGCAGCTTGGGTGGGGTCTCCAAAAACATTCAGTACTTC. The chain links TRBV5-6 to TRBJ2-4; D gene uncertain. The V end was cut by 0 bases, the J end by 2 bases, with 9 bases between. Germline V gene sequence: CDR1 SGHDT, CDR2 YYEEEE. This CDR3 region has 15 residues.

This CDR3 reads CASSLRGVEKLFF. CDR3 DNA: TGTGCCAGCAGCTTGAGGGGGGTTGAAAAACTGTTTTTT. The chain carries TRBV5-4 and TRBJ1-4; weak D call: TRBD1 (6 bases). The CDR3 contains 13 residues. The germline gives CDR1 SGHNT, CDR2 YYREEE (reference sequence). V lost 1 base, J lost 7 bases, and 8 bases lay in between.

The chain combines TRBV19 with TRBJ2-6; D gene uncertain. This CDR3 spans 12 amino acids. Trimming left V 8 bases short and J 5 bases short, with 7 bases between. Germline loops: CDR1 LNHDA, CDR2 SQIVND (reference sequence). The CDR3 sequence is CASSTRANVLTF. The CDR3 DNA is TGTGCCAGTTCAACCAGGGCCAACGTCCTGACTTTC.

This chain links TRBV29-1 with TRBJ2-5; 7 bases fit TRBD2. J was trimmed by 3 bases and V by 5 bases; bases with no gene match: 3. The CDR3 runs 12 residues. Germline V gene data show CDR1 as SQVTM and CDR2 as ANQGSEA. CDR3 amino acids: CSVLLAEETQYF. The CDR3 coding sequence is TGCAGCGTTCTCCTAGCGGAAGAGACCCAGTACTTC.

The chain employs TRBV5-1 and TRBJ2-3, with D hard to call. This CDR3 region has 14 residues. CDR1 is SGHRS, CDR2 YFSETQ, per germline. Trimming took 1 base from V and 3 from J, leaving 9 bases between them. The CDR3 bases are TGCGCCAGCAGCTTGCAAATTTTGACAGATACGCAGTATTTT. Amino acid sequence: CASSLQILTDTQYF. Full variable domain (remainder filled in from reference TRBV5-1 and TRBJ2-3): KAGVTQTPRYLIKTRGQQVTLSCSPISGHRSVSWYQQTPGQGLQFLFEYFSETQRNKGNFPGRFSGRQFSNSRSEMNVSTLELGDSALYLCASSLQILTDTQYFGPGTRLTVL.

The V gene is TRBV15, the J gene TRBJ2-5; either TRBD1 or TRBD2 may fit D (6 bases each). V was shortened by 3 bases and J by 2 bases, with 16 bases between the two germline ends. The CDR3 is 16 residues long. The germline V gene has CDR1 LNHNV and CDR2 YYDKDF (reference sequence). The CDR3 DNA sequence: TGTGCCACCAGCAGTCGAAAGGGGGGAGAACAAGAGACCCAGTACTTC. Translation: CATSSRKGGEQETQYF.

V gene TRBV6-5 combines with J gene TRBJ1-2; possible D gene TRBD1, 6 bases. CDR1 and CDR2 from the germline V gene are MNHEY and SVGAGI. The CDR3 length is 12 residues. Trimming took off 6 bases at V and 8 bases at J, with 13 bases between the two ends. In DNA, the CDR3 is TGTGCCAGCAGAGAGAAGGGGGGCGGCTACACCTTC. Protein: CASREKGGGYTF.

There are a few counts of this clone. The V gene is TRBV28, the J gene TRBJ1-2; D is unclear. The CDR3 runs 13 residues. Germline CDR1 is MDHEN and CDR2 is SYDVKM. V was cut by 5 bases and J by 8 bases, with 15 bases left in between. CDR3 region: CASSPVSGVGYTF. CDR3 coding DNA: TGTGCCAGCAGTCCCGTCAGTGGAGTAGGCTACACCTTC.

This clone was seen once. The same CDR3 can be traced to other DNA sequences in this sample. This rearrangement joins TRBV5-1 to TRBJ2-1; either TRBD1 or TRBD2 may fit D (6 bases each). The germline V and J ends were trimmed by 0 bases and 9 bases, with 10 bases remaining between them. CDR1 SGHRS and CDR2 YFSETQ come from the germline V gene. The CDR3 extends over 13 amino acids. CDR3 sequence: CASSLGLGGEQFF. CDR3 in DNA: TGCGCCAGCAGCTTGGGACTAGGGGGTGAGCAGTTCTTC.

Points on this clone: Its ends do not fully match the called genes, so a read error is possible. The chain combines TRBV28 with TRBJ1-5; TRBD1 matches 7 bases. This CDR3 has 19 amino acids. Germline CDR1 MDHEN, CDR2 SYDVKM. CDR3 protein: CASSLWDSKGSSSNQPQHF. CDR3 DNA sequence: TGTGCCAGCAGTCTATGGGACAGCAAGGGTTCAAGTAGCAATCAGCCCCAGCATTTT. The full variable domain, its missing parts supplied by reference TRBV28 and TRBJ1-5, is DVKVTQSSRYLVKRTGEKVFLECVQDMDHENMFWYRQDPGLGLRLIYFSYDVKMKEKGDIPEGYSVSREKKERFSLILESASTNQTSMYLCASSLWDSKGSSSNQPQHFGDGTRLSIL.

This clone was seen more than once but under ten times. The rearrangement uses TRBV4-2 and TRBJ1-3, with 7 bases matching TRBD1. The J segment lost 5 bases and the V segment lost 3 bases, leaving 1 base of the junction unmatched. This CDR3 comprises 13 residues. Germline CDR1 and CDR2: LGHNA and YNFKEQ. CDR3 sequence: CASSQDRRNTIYF. The CDR3 coding sequence is TGTGCCAGCAGCCAGGACAGGCGAAACACCATATATTTT.

This chain connects TRBV7-6 to TRBJ2-7; 8 bases align to TRBD1. Germline loops: CDR1 SGHVS, CDR2 FNYEAQ. Germline trimming cut 0 bases from V and 4 bases from J; bases unmatched to any gene: 8. CDR3 length equals 16 residues. The CDR3: CASSLAEGTGIYEQYF. DNA for the CDR3: TGTGCCAGCAGCTTAGCAGAAGGGACAGGAATTTACGAGCAGTACTTC.

The rearrangement links TRBV6-1 to TRBJ1-2, with TRBD1 identical over 7 bases. The CDR3 is made up of 13 amino acids. After removal of 1 base from V and 8 bases from J, the junction contained 4 bases not matched to a gene. CDR1 is MNHNS and CDR2 is SASEGT in the germline V gene. The CDR3 sequence is CASSEEAGGGYTF. The CDR3 DNA follows: TGTGCCAGCAGTGAAGAGGCAGGGGGAGGCTACACCTTC.

The V gene is TRBV29-1, the J gene TRBJ1-1, with D hard to call. The CDR3 contains 12 residues. Trimming stripped 6 bases from V and 11 bases from J, with 19 bases between. Germline CDR1 is SQVTM and CDR2 is ANQGSEA. CDR3 in DNA: TGCAGCGTGAACGTCGGACCGCTGGAGGCTTTCTTT. Residues: CSVNVGPLEAFF.

This rearrangement joins TRBV7-8 to TRBJ2-5, with unresolved D. Per germline, CDR1 SGHVS and CDR2 FQNEAQ. This CDR3 is built from 12 residues. The V gene lost 5 bases and the J gene lost 0 bases, with 4 bases spanning the gap. CDR3 amino acids: CASSAHQETQYF. The CDR3 DNA is TGTGCCAGCAGCGCCCACCAAGAGACCCAGTACTTC.

The chain is built from TRBV19 and TRBJ1-1; tentatively, D is TRBD1 (5 bases). CDR3 length: 14 residues. Germline V lookup: CDR1 LNHDA, CDR2 SQIVND (reference sequence). The ends were cut back, 3 bases at V and 8 bases at J, with 16 bases in the middle. The CDR3: CASSMGPWTGEAFF. The CDR3 nucleotides read TGTGCCAGTAGTATGGGACCTTGGACGGGGGAAGCTTTCTTT.

This chain joins TRBV6-5 and TRBJ1-2; 7 nucleotides align to TRBD1. Trimming cost V 7 bases and J 8 bases; bases outside gene matches: 7. CDR3 length: 12 amino acids. Per the germline V gene, CDR1 is MNHEY and CDR2 is SVGAGI. This CDR3 is CASTQGKEGYTF. CDR3 DNA: TGTGCCAGCACACAGGGGAAGGAGGGCTACACCTTC.

The chain couples TRBV5-5 to TRBJ2-7, with 8 positions matching TRBD1. The CDR3 sequence is 13 residues long. Germline V lookup: CDR1 SGHKS, CDR2 YYEKEE (reference sequence). V shed 5 bases and J 3 bases; nucleotides not matched to a gene: 4. The CDR3 region has the DNA TGTGCCAGCAGTAAACAGGGGGTCTACGAGCAGTACTTC. It yields the protein CASSKQGVYEQYF. Together with reference TRBV5-5 and TRBJ2-7, the CDR3 gives the full variable domain: DAGVTQSPTHLIKTRGQQVTLRCSPISGHKSVSWYQQVLGQGPQFIFQYYEKEERGRGNFPDRFSARQFPNYSSELNVNALLLGDSALYLCASSKQGVYEQYFGPGTRLTVT.

This clone appeared a single time. The rearrangement links TRBV19 to TRBJ1-1, with 8 bases lining up with TRBD1. Germline V gene sequence: CDR1 LNHDA, CDR2 SQIVND (reference sequence). This CDR3 contains 13 residues. Trimming cost V 10 bases and J 0 bases; bases outside gene matches: 4. The CDR3 sequence: CATQDRVNTEAFF. The CDR3 DNA follows: TGTGCCACTCAGGACAGGGTGAACACTGAAGCTTTCTTT. Based on the CDR3 plus reference TRBV19 and TRBJ1-1, the full variable domain is DGGITQSPKYLFRKEGQNVTLSCEQNLNHDAMYWYRQDPGQGLRLIYYSQIVNDFQKGDIAEGYSVSREKKESFPLTVTSAQKNPTAFYLCATQDRVNTEAFFGQGTRLTVV.

The chain couples TRBV21-1 to TRBJ1-1; no check of the table's D call, TRBD1, against the DNA was made. TRBV21-1 has pseudogene status. The CDR3 totals 16 residues. This CDR3 is CASSNLTGEDWTEAFF. As DNA, the CDR3 is TGTGCCAGCAGCAACCTGACAGGGGAAGATTGGACTGAAGCTTTCTTT.

The chain has TRBV4-1 and TRBJ2-1, with a weak D call TRBD2 (6 bases). This CDR3 is built from 16 residues. Germline CDR1 reads MGHRA; CDR2 reads YSYEKL. Trimming stripped 3 bases from V and 0 bases from J, with 12 bases between. The CDR3 DNA reads as TGCGCCAGCAGCCAGACCGGGACTCTCTCCTACAATGAGCAGTTCTTC. Its translation: CASSQTGTLSYNEQFF.

The chain carries TRBV5-1 and TRBJ1-3; D is undetermined. V lost 0 bases and J lost 3, with 13 bases in between. CDR3 size: 16 residues. In germline, CDR1 is SGHRS, CDR2 YFSETQ. DNA for the CDR3: TGCGCCAGCAGCTTGGGAGACCTGGATCTTGGAAACACCATATATTTT. As protein: CASSLGDLDLGNTIYF.

The genes are TRBV27 and TRBJ2-2; D perhaps matches TRBD2 (7 bases). This CDR3 is built from 16 residues. The germline CDR1 and CDR2 sequences are MNHEY and SMNVEV (reference sequence). The V end was cut by 4 bases, the J end by 0 bases, with 12 bases between. The CDR3 sequence: CASSYLGGANTGELFF. CDR3 nucleotides: TGTGCCAGCAGTTACTTAGGGGGGGCGAACACCGGGGAGCTGTTTTTT.

V usage is TRBV5-8 and J usage is TRBJ1-3; no clear D gene. This CDR3 contains 14 residues. The ends were cut back, 4 bases at V and 0 bases at J, with 8 bases in the middle. Germline V gene data show CDR1 as SGHTS and CDR2 as YDEGEE. This chain's CDR3 is CASSRRSSGNTIYF. The CDR3 coding sequence is TGTGCCAGCAGCCGCAGGAGCTCTGGAAACACCATATATTTT.

The rearrangement joins TRBV7-9 to TRBJ1-1; D is unclear. V was trimmed by 3 bases and J by 2 bases, leaving 7 bases between them. From germline, CDR1 is SEHNR and CDR2 FQNEAQ (reference sequence). This CDR3 spans 13 amino acids. The CDR3 DNA reads as TGTGCCAGCAGCTTTTGGGGAAACACTGAAGCTTTCTTT. Translated, it gives CASSFWGNTEAFF.

The chain employs TRBV20-1 and TRBJ2-3, with D unclear. Germline CDR1 and CDR2: DFQATT and SNEGSKA (reference sequence). Trimming removed 1 base from V and 7 bases from J, with 6 bases in between. CDR3 length equals 11 residues. In DNA form, the CDR3 reads TGCAGTGCTAGAGGCCCCAATACGCAGTATTTT. This translates into CSARGPNTQYF.

This chain uses TRBV6-1 with TRBJ2-5; D is unclear. The germline V gene encodes CDR1 MNHNS and CDR2 SASEGT. Trimming removed 4 bases at V and 5 bases at J, with 8 bases between. The CDR3 sequence is 12 residues long. The CDR3 region is CASSGAGETQYF. CDR3 nucleotide sequence: TGTGCCAGCAGTGGGGCTGGCGAGACCCAGTACTTC.

The V and J genes are TRBV5-1 and TRBJ2-2, with no clear D. The CDR3 runs to 14 residues. V was clipped by 4 bases and J by 4 bases, with 11 bases between them. Germline CDR1 is SGHRS and CDR2 is YFSETQ. The CDR3 nucleotides are TGCGCCAGCAGCGTGGATCTAGTCACCGGGGAGCTGTTTTTT. It codes for CASSVDLVTGELFF.